These 20 T cell receptor beta chains came from one sample sequenced in a study of CD8 T cells in Susac syndrome. Reverse transcription of about 0.45 to 1 ug RNA used random hexamers. TCRdb used MiXCR to reprocess the immunoSEQ multiplex PCR reads, holding one entry per CDR3 protein. The repertoire holds around 180,000 distinct CDR3 sequences, with around 95% as singletons. The sample taken for sequencing was CD8+ T cells from PBMCs. These receptors came from a human donor with multiple sclerosis.

This chain links TRBV4-2 with TRBJ2-1, with 14 bases that match TRBD2. CDR3 length: 17 residues. The V and J ends lost 2 bases and 4 bases, in that order; junction bases with no gene match: 4. Per germline, CDR1 LGHNA and CDR2 YNFKEQ. CDR3 in amino acids: CASSQPGLAGAYNEQFF. The CDR3 DNA reads as TGTGCCAGCAGCCAACCGGGACTAGCGGGGGCATACAATGAGCAGTTCTTC.

The chain employs TRBV20-1 and TRBJ1-5; 8 nucleotides match TRBD1. With V trimmed by 4 bases and J by 2 bases, 16 bases remained unmatched. The V gene's germline CDR1 is DFQATT and CDR2 SNEGSKA (reference sequence). There are 18 residues in the CDR3. CDR3 region: CSATDRGHQILCNQPQHF. CDR3 DNA sequence: TGCAGTGCTACCGACAGGGGACATCAAATTCTTTGCAATCAGCCCCAGCATTTT.

The V gene is TRBV5-4, the J gene TRBJ1-1; TRBD1 agrees at 10 bases. The CDR3 spans 13 residues. J was trimmed by 7 bases and V by 5 bases; bases with no gene match: 5. Per the germline V gene, CDR1 is SGHNT and CDR2 is YYREEE (reference sequence). The CDR3 region is CASRPGQGGEAFF. For the CDR3, the DNA is TGTGCCAGCAGACCAGGACAGGGGGGTGAAGCTTTCTTT.

This rearrangement joins TRBV20-1 to TRBJ2-7, with 10 bases identical to TRBD2. The CDR3 length is 16 residues. V shed 0 bases, J shed 1 base, and the junction held 6 bases outside the gene matches. CDR1 is DFQATT, CDR2 SNEGSKA, per germline (reference sequence). The CDR3 DNA sequence: TGCAGTGCTAGAGATCTTGCTAGCGGGAGATCCTACGAGCAGTACTTC. It specifies CSARDLASGRSYEQYF.

The CDR3 spells CASSSPIIRTSGMGEQFF. The CDR3 nucleotides are TGTGCCAGTAGTTCACCAATCATTCGGACTAGCGGGATGGGTGAGCAGTTCTTC. This chain links TRBV19 with TRBJ2-1; 12 bases agree with TRBD2. Trimming removed 5 bases from V and 9 bases from J; junction bases left unmatched: 17. From germline, CDR1 is LNHDA and CDR2 SQIVND (reference sequence). The CDR3 is 18 residues long.

The chain is built from TRBV12-3 or TRBV12-4 and TRBJ2-1; D remains unclear. Trimming stripped 3 bases from V and 6 bases from J, with 9 bases between. The CDR3 has 13 residues. The CDR3 is CASSFLELNEQFF. The CDR3 nucleotides are TGTGCCAGCAGTTTCTTGGAACTCAATGAGCAGTTCTTC.

This rearrangement joins TRBV29-1 to TRBJ1-1; D gene ambiguous. CDR3 length: 12 residues. Germline CDR1 and CDR2: SQVTM and ANQGSEA. Trimming stripped 4 bases from V and 1 base from J, with 7 bases between. The CDR3 coding sequence is TGCAGCGTTGGGATAGCGAACACTGAAGCTTTCTTT. Its translation is CSVGIANTEAFF.

The chain links TRBV6-5 to TRBJ2-5; D might be TRBD2 (6 bases). Germline V gives CDR1 MNHEY, CDR2 SVGAGI. The CDR3 has 18 residues. Trimming took 0 bases from V and 3 from J, leaving 20 bases between them. The CDR3 loop reads CASSYSSGLGRSKETQYF. DNA for the CDR3: TGTGCCAGCAGTTACTCGAGTGGACTCGGGAGAAGTAAAGAGACCCAGTACTTC.

This chain joins TRBV7-9 and TRBJ2-1, with D unresolved. Germline V lookup: CDR1 SEHNR, CDR2 FQNEAQ (reference sequence). The V end was cut by 4 bases, the J end by 9 bases, with 16 bases between. There are 14 residues in the CDR3. CDR3 bases: TGTGCCAGCAGCTACGACTGGCTACCGGGTGAGCAGTTCTTC. It translates to CASSYDWLPGEQFF.

The gene calls are TRBV27 and TRBJ2-3; TRBD2 matches at 12 bases. With 0 bases clipped from V and 5 bases from J, the junction kept 3 bases outside the gene matches. This CDR3 region has 16 residues. The germline CDR1 and CDR2 sequences are MNHEY and SMNVEV (reference sequence). CDR3: CASSLSTSGSGDTQYF. The DNA of the CDR3 is TGTGCCAGCAGTTTATCGACTAGCGGGAGTGGAGATACGCAGTATTTT.

The chain is built from TRBV5-1 and TRBJ2-7, with D unclear. CDR1 and CDR2 from the germline V gene are SGHRS and YFSETQ. The CDR3 spans 13 residues. V was clipped by 2 bases and J by 3 bases, with 9 bases between them. The CDR3 DNA sequence: TGCGCCAGCAGCTTTAGGCAGTACTACGAGCAGTACTTC. It encodes CASSFRQYYEQYF.

V is TRBV24-1 and J is TRBJ1-2; tentative D call: TRBD1 (5 bases). Germline-derived CDR1 and CDR2 are KGHDR and SFDVKD. This CDR3 is 12 amino acids long. The V end was cut by 2 bases, the J end by 10 bases, with 10 bases between. The CDR3 here is CATSDSRGFYTF. The CDR3 nucleotides read TGTGCCACCAGTGATTCCCGGGGGTTCTACACCTTC.

To note about this clonotype: Compared with germline, one end of the junction differs, possibly owing to a read error. The rearrangement uses TRBV27 and TRBJ2-1, with 8 bases lining up with TRBD2. In germline, CDR1 is MNHEY, CDR2 SMNVEV (reference sequence). The CDR3 runs 12 residues. The chain's CDR3 is CASDTTGGPRVF. The CDR3 DNA sequence: TGTGCCAGCGACACTACGGGAGGGCCGAGGGTCTTC.

The chain joins TRBV15 to TRBJ1-2; possibly TRBD1 for D (5 bases). V lost 3 bases, J lost 2 bases, and 10 bases lay in between. Germline V gene lookup returns CDR1 LNHNV and CDR2 YYDKDF (reference sequence). The CDR3 contains 14 residues. CDR3 coding DNA: TGTGCCACCAGCAGGGGACGGGGAAACTATGGCTACACCTTC. Amino acid sequence: CATSRGRGNYGYTF.

The chain uses TRBV29-1 and TRBJ2-5; TRBD2 agrees at 8 bases. There are 15 residues in the CDR3. Trimming removed 3 bases from V and 0 bases from J; junction bases left unmatched: 6. Germline CDR1 SQVTM, CDR2 ANQGSEA. CDR3 amino acids: CSVDGEAGDQETQYF. The CDR3 DNA reads as TGCAGCGTTGATGGGGAAGCGGGGGACCAAGAGACCCAGTACTTC. Supplemented by reference TRBV29-1 and TRBJ2-5, the full variable domain reads SAVISQKPSRDICQRGTSLTIQCQVDSQVTMMFWYRQQPGQSLTLIATANQGSEATYESGFVIDKFPISRPNLTFSTLTVSNMSPEDSSIYLCSVDGEAGDQETQYFGPGTRLLVL.

In its sample, this clonotype was seen once. The chain's CDR3 is CSARDRRLASYNEQFF. Written as DNA, the CDR3 is TGCAGTGCTAGAGATCGTAGACTAGCGTCGTACAATGAGCAGTTCTTC. V usage is TRBV20-1 and J usage is TRBJ2-1; 8 nucleotides agree with TRBD2. The CDR3 is 16 amino acids. The germline CDR1 and CDR2 sequences are DFQATT and SNEGSKA (reference sequence). V shed 0 bases and J 4 bases; nucleotides not matched to a gene: 8.

The chain recombines TRBV6-4 with TRBJ2-1, with 8 bases fitting TRBD2. The CDR3 extends over 15 amino acids. Germline V gene data show CDR1 as MRHNA and CDR2 as SNTAGT. V dropped 2 bases and J dropped 5; count of bases not matched to a gene: 5. The chain's CDR3 is CASSDAGGLNNEQFF. Here the CDR3 DNA reads TGTGCCAGCAGTGACGCGGGAGGCCTCAACAATGAGCAGTTCTTC.

This clonotype was found once. This chain links TRBV28 with TRBJ2-2; 9 bases agree with TRBD1. This CDR3 contains 16 residues. CDR1 is MDHEN, CDR2 SYDVKM, per germline. With 4 bases clipped from V and 4 bases from J, the junction kept 7 bases outside the gene matches. Here the CDR3 reads CASSSVGQGSTGELFF. Here the CDR3 DNA reads TGTGCCAGCAGTTCCGTTGGACAGGGGAGCACCGGGGAGCTGTTTTTT.

DNA of the CDR3: TGCAGCGCCGGGACAGGGGGTTATGAGCAGTTCTTC. Translated, it gives CSAGTGGYEQFF. The genes are TRBV29-1 and TRBJ2-1, with 11 bases that match TRBD1. The V and J ends lost 7 bases and 8 bases, in that order; junction bases with no gene match: 4. This CDR3 is 12 amino acids long. The germline V gene encodes CDR1 SQVTM and CDR2 ANQGSEA.

The chain links TRBV29-1 to TRBJ1-1, with a possible D match to TRBD1 (5 bases). This CDR3 has 16 residues. Germline CDR1 is SQVTM and CDR2 is ANQGSEA. Trimming stripped 3 bases from V and 1 base from J, with 18 bases between. The CDR3 protein is CSVDPTLAGTNTEAFF. CDR3 sequence (DNA): TGCAGCGTTGACCCTACCCTGGCAGGGACGAACACTGAAGCTTTCTTT.